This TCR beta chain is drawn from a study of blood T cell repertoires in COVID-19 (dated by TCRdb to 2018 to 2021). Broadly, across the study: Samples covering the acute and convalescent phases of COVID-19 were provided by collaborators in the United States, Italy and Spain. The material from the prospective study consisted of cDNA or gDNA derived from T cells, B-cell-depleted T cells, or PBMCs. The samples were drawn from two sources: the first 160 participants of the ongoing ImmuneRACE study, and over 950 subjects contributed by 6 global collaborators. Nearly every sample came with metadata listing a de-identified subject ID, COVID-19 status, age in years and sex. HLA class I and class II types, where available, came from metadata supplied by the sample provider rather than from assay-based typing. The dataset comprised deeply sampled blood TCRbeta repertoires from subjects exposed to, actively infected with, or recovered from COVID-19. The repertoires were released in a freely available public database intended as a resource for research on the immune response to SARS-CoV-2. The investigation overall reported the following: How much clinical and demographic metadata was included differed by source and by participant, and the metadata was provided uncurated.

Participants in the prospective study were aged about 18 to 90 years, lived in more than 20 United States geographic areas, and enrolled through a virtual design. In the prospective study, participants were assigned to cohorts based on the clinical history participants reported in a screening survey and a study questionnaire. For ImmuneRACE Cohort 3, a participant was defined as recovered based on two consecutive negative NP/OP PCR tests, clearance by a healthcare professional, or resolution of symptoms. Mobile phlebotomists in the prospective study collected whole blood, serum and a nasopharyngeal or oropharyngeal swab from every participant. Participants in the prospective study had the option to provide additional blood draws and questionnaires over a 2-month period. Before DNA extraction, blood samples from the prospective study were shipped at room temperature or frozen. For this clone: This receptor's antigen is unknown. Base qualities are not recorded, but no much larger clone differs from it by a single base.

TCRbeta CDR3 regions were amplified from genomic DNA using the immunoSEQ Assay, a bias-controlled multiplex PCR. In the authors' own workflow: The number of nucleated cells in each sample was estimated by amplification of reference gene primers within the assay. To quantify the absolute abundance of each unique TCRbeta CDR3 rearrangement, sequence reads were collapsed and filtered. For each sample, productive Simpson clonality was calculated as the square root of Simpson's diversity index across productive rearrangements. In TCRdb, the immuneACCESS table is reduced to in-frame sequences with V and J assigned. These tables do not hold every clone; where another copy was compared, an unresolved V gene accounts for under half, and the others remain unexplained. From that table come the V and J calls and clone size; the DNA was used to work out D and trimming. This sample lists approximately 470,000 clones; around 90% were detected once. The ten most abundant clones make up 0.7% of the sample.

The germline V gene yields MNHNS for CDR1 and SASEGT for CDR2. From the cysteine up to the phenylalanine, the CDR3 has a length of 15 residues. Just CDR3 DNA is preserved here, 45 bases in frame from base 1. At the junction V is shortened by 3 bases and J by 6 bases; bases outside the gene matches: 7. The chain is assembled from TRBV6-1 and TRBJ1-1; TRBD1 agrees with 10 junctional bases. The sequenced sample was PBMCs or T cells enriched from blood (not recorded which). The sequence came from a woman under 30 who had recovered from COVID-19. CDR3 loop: CASSDGPGQGPEAFF. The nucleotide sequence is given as TGTGCCAGCAGTGATGGCCCGGGACAGGGGCCTGAAGCTTTCTTT.